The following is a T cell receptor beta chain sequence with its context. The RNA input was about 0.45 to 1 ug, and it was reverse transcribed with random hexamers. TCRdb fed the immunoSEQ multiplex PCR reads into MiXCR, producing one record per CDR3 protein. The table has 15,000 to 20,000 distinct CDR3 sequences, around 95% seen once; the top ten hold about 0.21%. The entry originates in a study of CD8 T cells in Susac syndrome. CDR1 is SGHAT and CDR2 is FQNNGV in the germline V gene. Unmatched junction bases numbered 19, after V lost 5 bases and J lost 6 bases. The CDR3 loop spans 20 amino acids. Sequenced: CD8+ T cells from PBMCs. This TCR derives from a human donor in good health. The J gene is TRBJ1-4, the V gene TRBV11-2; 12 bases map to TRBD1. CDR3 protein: CASSPRQTGTGGARDEKLFF. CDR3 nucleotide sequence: TGTGCCAGCAGCCCCCGTCAAACCGGGACAGGGGGCGCGAGGGATGAAAAACTGTTTTTT.